This T cell receptor (beta chain) appears in the sequencing data of a study of PD-1 blockade in classical Hodgkin lymphoma. For the study at large: Intravenous delivery of nivolumab at 3 mg/kg to patients occurred every 2 weeks. Broader study findings: Before treatment, complete responders showed about the same diversity as newly diagnosed patients. Whatever underlies the repertoire differences (possibly disease activity or prior therapy) remains undefined. Only CD4+ TCR diversity, not CD8+, had risen significantly by C4D1.

V was clipped by 0 bases and J by 8 bases; unmatched bases: 9. The CDR3 has 16 amino acids. Germline CDR1 and CDR2: KGHSH and LQKENI. Every single patient, without exception, relapsed after autologous stem cell transplantation, and brentuximab vedotin exposure varied. TCRdb's table, derived via immunoSEQ multiplex PCR, lists solely in-frame clones and lacks some. Among 60,000 or so clones, 90% were seen once, and the ten largest hold around 9.7%. As to this clone: The target antigen is unknown.

The rearrangement joins TRBV18 to TRBJ2-1, with 8 positions matching TRBD2. The source of this sequence is a human donor with classical Hodgkin lymphoma. Source: peripheral blood mononuclear cells (PBMCs), taken at baseline. In nucleotides, the CDR3 is TGTGCCAGCTCACCACCGGGTAGCGGGAACTCTCATGAGCAGTTCTTC. Translated, it gives CASSPPGSGNSHEQFF.